This is a list of T cell receptor beta chains from one sample in a study of cytomegalovirus exposure and HLA in healthy donors. The protocol was immunoSEQ multiplex PCR, while the TCRdb copy is restricted to in-frame clones and leaves out a portion. The data hold under 200,000 clones, with 78% observed a single time. The sequencing input was PBMCs. The receptor set was obtained from a woman aged 25-40 years in good health and CMV-seropositive. The CDR3 runs from the conserved cysteine through the conserved F or W. A D gene is named only where the DNA matches it firmly. The size entry is marked missing in some rows and otherwise reads once, few, many or a size class.

-	TRBV6-6	TRBJ2-7	-	TGTGCCAGCACCGGTACGGAGGACGAGCAGTACTTC	CASTGTEDEQYF
TRBD1	TRBV28	TRBJ2-1	-	TGTGCCAGCACCTCGGGACAGGCGGTAGTTGGGTTCTTC	CASTSGQAVVGFF
-	TRBV25-1	TRBJ2-2	-	TGTGCCAGCAGTGAAGCTAGCGAGAACACCGGGGAGCTGTTTTTT	CASSEASENTGELFF
-	TRBV19	TRBJ1-1	-	TGTGCCAGTAGTATTCGGGTGAACACTGAAGCTTTCTTT	CASSIRVNTEAFF
-	TRBV19	TRBJ1-1	-	TGTGCCAGTAGTAGCAGGGTAAACACTGAAGCTTTCTTT	CASSSRVNTEAFF
TRBD1	TRBV5-1	TRBJ2-7	-	TGCGCCAGCAGCCAGCCGGGACAGGGTATCTACGAGCAGTACTTC	CASSQPGQGIYEQYF
TRBD2	TRBV11-2	TRBJ2-2	once	TGTGCCAGCAGCTTAGAAGCTAGCGTGGCGGGAGGGCCAACCGGGGAGCTGTTTTTT	CASSLEASVAGGPTGELFF
-	TRBV4-1	TRBJ2-7	once	TGCGCCAGCAGCCAAGATTCTAGTAGGTACTTC	CASSQDSSRYF
TRBD1	TRBV7-2	TRBJ2-5	-	TGTGCCAGCAGGCAGGGGGCTAGGACCCAGTACTTC	CASRQGARTQYF
TRBD2	TRBV5-1	TRBJ2-1	-	TGCGCCAGCAGCTTGGGCTCTAGCGGGAGTATGGAGCAGTTCTTC	CASSLGSSGSMEQFF
TRBD2	TRBV4-1	TRBJ2-1	-	TGCGCCAGCAGCCAAGATAGATCGGGACTAGCGGCCAATGAGCAGTTCTTC	CASSQDRSGLAANEQFF
TRBD2	TRBV9	TRBJ2-1	-	TGTGCCAGCAGCGTCGGACTAGCGGGGTTTACGGGCTCCTACAATGAGCAGTTCTTC	CASSVGLAGFTGSYNEQFF
-	TRBV11-2	TRBJ2-5	once	TGTGCCAGCAGCTTAACCCCCTTCGGAGAGACCCAGTACTTC	CASSLTPFGETQYF
TRBD1	TRBV5-1	TRBJ2-1	-	TGCGCCAGCAGCCTCCCAGGGGGTGGTGAGCAGTTCTTC	CASSLPGGGEQFF
TRBD1	TRBV2	TRBJ1-4	-	TGTGCCAGCAGGGGGGACAGGGGCTCATCTAATGAAAAACTGTTTTTT	CASRGDRGSSNEKLFF
-	TRBV25-1	TRBJ2-7	-	TGTGCCAGCAGTGAATTTCGAGGTAGCTCCTACGAGCAGTACTTC	CASSEFRGSSYEQYF
-	TRBV7-8	TRBJ2-7	-	TGTGCCAGCAGCCCCACCAGGGGCGAGCAGTACTTC	CASSPTRGEQYF
-	TRBV6-1	TRBJ2-6	-	TGTGCCAGCAGTTTTTCTCCTGGGGCCAACGTCCTGACTTTC	CASSFSPGANVLTF
-	TRBV6-1	TRBJ2-2	-	TGTGCCAGCAGTGAATTGAGGAACACCGGGGAGCTGTTTTTT	CASSELRNTGELFF
-	TRBV9	TRBJ1-2	-	TGTGCCAGCAGCGTATTTGTCGGAGGAGCAGCCTATGGCTACACCTTC	CASSVFVGGAAYGYTF
TRBD2	TRBV5-1	TRBJ2-2	-	TGCGCCAGCAGCTTAAGAATGGCTAGCGGTACCGGGGAGCTGTTTTTT	CASSLRMASGTGELFF
-	TRBV7-3	TRBJ2-1	-	TGTGCCAGCAGTTCTGAGGGGACTCTCTCCTACAATGAGCAGTTCTTC	CASSSEGTLSYNEQFF
-	TRBV4-1	TRBJ1-6	few	TGCGCCAGCAGCCCAGGGGAAGGGGCCAGAGCCCTCCACTTT	CASSPGEGARALHF
TRBD2	TRBV4-3	TRBJ2-1	-	TGCGCCAGCAGCCAGGATAGCGGGGTATACAATGAGCAGTTCTTC	CASSQDSGVYNEQFF
-	TRBV11-2	TRBJ1-3	-	TGTGCCAGCAGCACGGACAATGTGGGCCTAAACACCATATATTTT	CASSTDNVGLNTIYF
TRBD2	TRBV6-5	TRBJ2-7	-	TGTGCCAGCAGTTACTCTACGCCGGGACTAGCGCACGAGCAGTACTTC	CASSYSTPGLAHEQYF
TRBD1	TRBV19	TRBJ2-7	-	TGTGCCTGTACCCCGGGACAGGGTTTAGAGCAGTACTTC	CACTPGQGLEQYF
TRBD2	TRBV7-8	TRBJ2-7	-	TGTGCCAGCGGGTACGGGAGGTACTACGAGCAGTACTTC	CASGYGRYYEQYF
-	TRBV7-6	TRBJ1-5	-	TGTGCCAGCAGCCCTGGAGCGAATCAGCCCCAGCATTTT	CASSPGANQPQHF
TRBD2	TRBV28	TRBJ2-5	-	TGTGCCAGATCTACTAGCGGCCAAGAGACCCAGTACTTC	CARSTSGQETQYF
TRBD1	TRBV10-3	TRBJ2-7	once	TGTGCCATCAGCCTGGGACAGCCGTGGGAGCAGTACTTC	CAISLGQPWEQYF
TRBD2	TRBV7-2	TRBJ2-1	-	TGTGCCAGCAGCAAACGGACTAGCGGGGCCATCTACAATGAGCAGTTCTTC	CASSKRTSGAIYNEQFF
-	TRBV6-6	TRBJ1-1	-	TGTGCCAGCAGTTACGGCTGGGAGGGCACTGAAGCTTTCTTT	CASSYGWEGTEAFF
-	TRBV6-1	TRBJ1-2	-	TGTGCCAGCAGGGAGGGCAGCGAAGGCTACACCTTC	CASREGSEGYTF
-	TRBV5-6	TRBJ1-2	-	TGCGCCAGCAGCTTGGCGCAGGGATCCTATGGCTACACCTTC	CASSLAQGSYGYTF
TRBD1	TRBV27	TRBJ1-6	-	TGTGCCAGCAGTTTCAAGGGACAGACTAATTCACCCCTCCACTTT	CASSFKGQTNSPLHF
-	TRBV19	TRBJ1-2	-	TGTGCCAGTAGTATGGGCTTCAACTATGGCTACACCTTC	CASSMGFNYGYTF
TRBD1	TRBV2	TRBJ1-6	-	TGTGCCAAAAATCCCGGGACAGGTCATTCACCCCTCCACTTT	CAKNPGTGHSPLHF
-	TRBV5-4	TRBJ2-7	-	TGTGCCAGCAGCCCCTCGACAGGACCCTCCTACGAGCAGTACTTC	CASSPSTGPSYEQYF
TRBD1	TRBV11-2	TRBJ1-1	-	TGTGCCAGCAGCTCCTATACCGTGGGACAGCTGAACACTGAAGCTTTCTTT	CASSSYTVGQLNTEAFF
-	TRBV5-4	TRBJ2-4	-	TGTGCCAGCAGCCCCCGACAGGCTAGTTACATTCAGTACTTC	CASSPRQASYIQYF
-	TRBV27	TRBJ1-3	-	TGTGCCAGCAGTTTATCGGGGCCGGCGGGAACCGGTTCTGGAAACACCATATATTTT	CASSLSGPAGTGSGNTIYF
TRBD1	TRBV27	TRBJ1-5	-	TGTGCCAGCAGTACAGGGGGTCAGCCCCAGCATTTT	CASSTGGQPQHF
TRBD1	TRBV5-4	TRBJ2-1	-	TGTGCCAGCAGCACACAGGGGTTGACCAATGAGCAGTTCTTC	CASSTQGLTNEQFF
-	TRBV10-3	TRBJ2-1	few	TGTGCCATCAGTGCCACTAGCAGCTCCTACAATGAGCAGTTCTTC	CAISATSSSYNEQFF
-	TRBV27	TRBJ1-1	-	TGTGCCAGCAGAGGAGGGACTGAAGCTTTCTTT	CASRGGTEAFF